This T cell receptor beta chain derives from a study of cytomegalovirus exposure and HLA in healthy donors. Whole-study results and caveats: Both high specificity and high sensitivity reportedly marked the classifier's diagnosis of cytomegalovirus status. Being productive about 90% or about 30% of the time was typical of most TCR beta V segments in an earlier analysis. TRBV6-2, TRBV6-3 and other indistinguishable V segments were excluded. Investigators reported more than 150 TCR beta chains as tied to cytomegalovirus.

The study ran its PCR with 60 Vbeta and 13 Jbeta primers. The protocol was immunoSEQ multiplex PCR, while the TCRdb copy is restricted to in-frame clones and leaves out a portion. Here the sample spans approximately 64,000 clones, 77% being singletons. The CDR3 sequence is 13 residues long. CDR1 SNHLY and CDR2 FYNNEI come from the germline V gene. With 5 bases removed from V and 8 bases from J, the gap between germline ends came to 15 bases. In this sample, this clone turned up once. Its specificity is unknown. The sequenced material came from PBMCs. The rearrangement joins TRBV2 to TRBJ1-2, with a tentative D call TRBD1 (6 bases). The receptor was derived from a male donor in good health and CMV-seropositive. CDR3: CASSRTGNSGYTF. CDR3 in DNA: TGTGCCAGCAGTCGAACAGGGAATTCGGGCTACACCTTC.